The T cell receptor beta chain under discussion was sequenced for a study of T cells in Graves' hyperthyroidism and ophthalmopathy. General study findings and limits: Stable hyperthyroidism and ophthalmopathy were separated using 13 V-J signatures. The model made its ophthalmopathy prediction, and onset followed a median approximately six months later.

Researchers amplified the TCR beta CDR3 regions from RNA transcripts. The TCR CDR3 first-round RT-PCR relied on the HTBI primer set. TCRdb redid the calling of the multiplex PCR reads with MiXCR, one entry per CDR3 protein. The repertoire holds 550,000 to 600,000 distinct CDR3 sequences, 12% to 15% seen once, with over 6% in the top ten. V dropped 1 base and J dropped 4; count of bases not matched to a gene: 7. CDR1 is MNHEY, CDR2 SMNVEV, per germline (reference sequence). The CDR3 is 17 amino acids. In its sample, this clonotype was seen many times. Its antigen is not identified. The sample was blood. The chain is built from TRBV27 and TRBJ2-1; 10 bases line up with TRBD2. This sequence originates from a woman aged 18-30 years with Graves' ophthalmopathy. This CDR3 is CASSLFLAGVSYNEQFF. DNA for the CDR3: TGTGCCAGCAGTTTATTTCTAGCGGGAGTTTCTTACAATGAGCAGTTCTTC.